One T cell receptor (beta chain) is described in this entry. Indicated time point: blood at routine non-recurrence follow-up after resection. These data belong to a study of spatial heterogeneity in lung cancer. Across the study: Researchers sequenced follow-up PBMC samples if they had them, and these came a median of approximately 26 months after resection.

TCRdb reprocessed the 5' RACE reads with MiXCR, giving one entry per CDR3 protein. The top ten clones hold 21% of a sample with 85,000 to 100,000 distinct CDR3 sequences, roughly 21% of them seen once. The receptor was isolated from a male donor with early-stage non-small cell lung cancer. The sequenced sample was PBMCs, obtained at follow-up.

The CDR3 loop reads CASSQETVGSNQPQHF. CDR3 nucleotides: TGCGCCAGCAGCCAAGAAACAGTCGGTAGCAATCAGCCCCAGCATTTT. This chain connects TRBV4-1 to TRBJ1-5; D gene ambiguous. Germline V gives CDR1 MGHRA, CDR2 YSYEKL. V gave up 0 bases and J gave up 0 bases, with 9 bases separating them. The CDR3 runs to 16 residues.